These 16 T cell receptor beta chains share one sample of origin, sequenced in a study of cytomegalovirus exposure and HLA in healthy donors. PCR used 60 Vbeta primers and 13 Jbeta primers. Clones were sequenced by immunoSEQ multiplex PCR, and TCRdb holds only the in-frame ones, with some missing. This table has about 170,000 clones, roughly four fifths appearing once. Sequencing was done on a sample of PBMCs. These receptors were obtained from a female donor in good health and CMV-seronegative.

The V and J genes are TRBV7-6 and TRBJ2-1; 11 nucleotides agree with TRBD2. Unmatched junction bases numbered 16, after V lost 1 base and J lost 8 bases. CDR3 length: 19 amino acids. CDR1 and CDR2 from the germline V gene are SGHVS and FNYEAQ. CDR3 bases: TGTGCCAGCAGCTTAGGTAGAACTAGCGGGAGCGCAACAGGTTATGAGCAGTTCTTC. The encoded protein is CASSLGRTSGSATGYEQFF.

A single count supports this clone. V is TRBV27 and J is TRBJ1-5, with D maybe TRBD1 (6 bases). V lost 4 bases, J lost 2 bases, and 18 bases lay in between. This CDR3 is 17 amino acids long. Germline V gives CDR1 MNHEY, CDR2 SMNVEV (reference sequence). Here the CDR3 DNA reads TGTGCCAGCAGTTCGTTAAGGGGGGGTAGGCGCAATCAGCCCCAGCATTTT. Its protein is CASSSLRGGRRNQPQHF.

This chain joins TRBV28 and TRBJ2-1; TRBD2 agrees at 8 bases. Germline V gene sequence: CDR1 MDHEN, CDR2 SYDVKM. The CDR3 is made up of 15 amino acids. V dropped 7 bases and J dropped 7; count of bases not matched to a gene: 12. As DNA, the CDR3 is TGTGCCAGCACTCCTGGGCGGGAGGTTAATAATGAGCAGTTCTTC. Translation gives CASTPGREVNNEQFF.

The genes are TRBV6-5 and TRBJ2-5; 8 nucleotides line up with TRBD2. CDR3 length: 16 amino acids. Trimming at V came to 2 bases and at J to 1 base, leaving 6 bases not matched to a gene. Germline loops: CDR1 MNHEY, CDR2 SVGAGI. The DNA for the CDR3 is TGTGCCAGCAGTTACACGGGACTAGGTGTCCAAGAGACCCAGTACTTC. This gives the protein CASSYTGLGVQETQYF.

The rearrangement joins TRBV14 to TRBJ1-2, with a possible D match to TRBD1 (6 bases). The CDR3 spans 16 residues. V lost 0 bases and J 3 bases, leaving 14 bases between the germline ends. Germline V gene sequence: CDR1 SGHDN, CDR2 FVKESK. The CDR3 region is CASSQEGGGAYYGYTF. Written as DNA, the CDR3 is TGTGCCAGCAGCCAAGAAGGGGGGGGCGCTTACTATGGCTACACCTTC.

This clone was counted a few times. The chain has TRBV9 and TRBJ1-3; TRBD1 might be the D (5 bases). The V gene lost 7 bases and the J gene lost 1 base, with 21 bases spanning the gap. Germline values: CDR1 SGDLS, CDR2 YYNGEE. The CDR3 runs to 17 residues. The CDR3 is CASGQGGPGSSGNTIYF. The CDR3 DNA reads TGTGCCAGCGGTCAGGGAGGACCTGGCAGTTCTGGAAACACCATATATTTT.

This sequence joins TRBV6-6 and TRBJ2-7; 9 bases are a match to TRBD1. Per germline, CDR1 MNHNY and CDR2 SVGAGI (reference sequence). With 6 bases clipped from V and 3 bases from J, the junction kept 3 bases outside the gene matches. The CDR3 runs to 13 residues. The CDR3 reads CASRPTGGYEQYF. The CDR3 DNA is TGTGCCAGCAGACCGACAGGGGGCTACGAGCAGTACTTC.

This clone occurred once. V usage is TRBV28 and J usage is TRBJ1-2; TRBD1 is a possible D gene (6 bases). The length of the CDR3 is 12 residues. Germline CDR1 is MDHEN and CDR2 is SYDVKM. The V end was cut by 10 bases, the J end by 4 bases, with 13 bases between. Here the CDR3 reads CAKKGRGYGYTF. CDR3 nucleotide sequence: TGTGCCAAAAAGGGCAGGGGCTATGGCTACACCTTC.

The rearrangement links TRBV5-4 to TRBJ2-5, with 12 bases fitting TRBD2. The end of the DNA is better explained by TRBJ2-7, so the J call may be wrong. The germline V gene encodes CDR1 SGHNT and CDR2 YYREEE (reference sequence). The CDR3 has 15 residues. The CDR3 here is CASSARTSGKSEQYF. For the CDR3, the DNA is TGTGCCAGCAGCGCCAGGACTAGCGGGAAAAGCGAGCAGTACTTC.

The chain has TRBV28 and TRBJ2-1; TRBD2 agrees at 14 bases. V lost 6 bases, J lost 10 bases, and 8 bases stayed unmatched. CDR3 size: 15 residues. Per germline, CDR1 MDHEN and CDR2 SYDVKM. The CDR3 nucleotides are TGTGCCAGCAGCTCCGGGACTAGCGGGAGCCGCGAGCAGTTCTTC. It specifies CASSSGTSGSREQFF. Full variable domain (missing parts from reference TRBV28 and TRBJ2-1): DVKVTQSSRYLVKRTGEKVFLECVQDMDHENMFWYRQDPGLGLRLIYFSYDVKMKEKGDIPEGYSVSREKKERFSLILESASTNQTSMYLCASSSGTSGSREQFFGPGTRLTVL.

The chain uses TRBV9 and TRBJ2-7; D perhaps matches TRBD2 (5 bases). This CDR3 contains 15 residues. In germline, CDR1 is SGDLS, CDR2 YYNGEE. V lost 2 bases and J 5 bases, leaving 17 bases between the germline ends. This CDR3 reads CASSVVGGSTHEQYF. The CDR3 DNA follows: TGTGCCAGCAGCGTGGTCGGTGGGAGTACCCACGAGCAGTACTTC.

The V gene is TRBV5-6, the J gene TRBJ1-5, with a weak D call TRBD1 (5 bases). In germline, CDR1 is SGHDT, CDR2 YYEEEE. The germline V and J ends were trimmed by 2 bases and 2 bases, with 14 bases remaining between them. The CDR3 spans 16 residues. The CDR3 here is CASSLLGWGGNQPQHF. The CDR3 coding sequence is TGTGCCAGCAGCTTACTAGGGTGGGGGGGCAATCAGCCCCAGCATTTT.

The V gene is TRBV9, the J gene TRBJ2-7, with TRBD1 matching over 8 bases. Germline CDR1 SGDLS, CDR2 YYNGEE. CDR3 size: 16 residues. With 2 bases clipped from V and 7 bases from J, the junction kept 14 bases outside the gene matches. The CDR3 nucleotides are TGTGCCAGCAGCGTCGGGCCGCAGGGGGCTGGCGGAGAGCAGTACTTC. Translation gives CASSVGPQGAGGEQYF.

The gene calls are TRBV7-8 and TRBJ1-5; TRBD1 might be the D (6 bases). The V gene lost 5 bases and the J gene lost 4 bases, with 12 bases spanning the gap. The germline V gene encodes CDR1 SGHVS and CDR2 FQNEAQ. CDR3 size: 14 residues. CDR3 residues: CASSILDRNQPQHF. In nucleotides, the CDR3 is TGTGCCAGCAGCATACTGGACAGAAATCAGCCCCAGCATTTT.

In its sample, this clone was seen a few times. J is TRBJ1-1 and V is TRBV6-1; D is ambiguous. Trimming shortened V by 3 bases and J by 11 bases, and 16 bases separated the two germline ends. This CDR3 has 13 residues. The germline gives CDR1 MNHNS, CDR2 SASEGT. The CDR3 region is CASSETGRFSAFF. The CDR3 bases are TGTGCCAGCAGTGAGACGGGTCGGTTCTCGGCTTTCTTT.

The chain employs TRBV11-3 and TRBJ2-3; 10 nucleotides agree with TRBD1. CDR3 length equals 16 residues. The germline CDR1 and CDR2 sequences are SGHNT and YENEEA. Germline trimming cut 3 bases from V and 2 bases from J; bases unmatched to any gene: 5. CDR3 sequence: CASSFDRGLLTDTQYF. CDR3 nucleotides: TGTGCCAGCAGCTTCGACAGGGGGCTCCTCACAGATACGCAGTATTTT.